This T cell receptor (beta chain) was profiled in a study of T cell changes during pregnancy in multiple sclerosis. Produced via immunoSEQ multiplex PCR; TCRdb's table is partial and in-frame only. The data contain approximately 37,000 clones, 85% to 95% of them singletons. There are 12 residues in the CDR3. Germline V gives CDR1 KGHSH, CDR2 LQKENI. V was pared by 3 bases and J by 7 bases, with 7 bases between. This material consisted of CD4+ T cells from peripheral blood mononuclear cells, taken in the third trimester of pregnancy. This sequence joins TRBV18 and TRBJ2-1; D remains ambiguous. The sequence came from a female donor with multiple sclerosis, enrolled in a pregnancy study. The CDR3 sequence is CASSPRLNEQFF. The CDR3 DNA is TGTGCCAGCTCACCGCGGTTGAATGAGCAGTTCTTC.